The 20 T cell receptor beta chains below come from one sample, sequenced in a study of tumor-infiltrating lymphocytes in primary liver carcinoma. Making TCR beta cDNA involved around 540 ng total RNA and a constant-region primer. ARM-PCR, slightly modified, supplied the TCR beta libraries through three nested multiplex PCR rounds. Primers for the first two PCR rounds were TRBV1-TRBV30 forward primers and a C-beta reverse primer (approximately 10 cycles per round). MiXCR was run by TCRdb on the multiplex PCR reads, yielding one entry per CDR3 protein. The table includes roughly 200,000 distinct CDR3 sequences, 85% detected once. The approximately 20-31 mg bulk tissue piece was not sorted before simultaneous RNA and DNA extraction. Sequenced: tumor tissue from primary liver carcinoma. The origin of the receptors is a man in his forties or fifties with primary liver carcinoma and hepatitis B virus infection.

This clonotype was observed a few times. This may stem from a read error, because a much larger clone lies one nucleotide away. The chain employs TRBV30 and TRBJ2-5; D not resolved. V was pared by 4 bases and J by 1 base, with 10 bases between. This CDR3 has 13 amino acids. The V gene's germline CDR1 is GTSNPN and CDR2 SVGIG (reference sequence). The CDR3 region is CAWNGEVQETQYF. CDR3 bases: TGTGCCTGGAATGGCGAAGTCCAAGAGACCCAGTACTTC.

In the case of this clonotype: A read error may produce the germline difference seen at one junction end. This chain links TRBV29-1 with TRBJ1-1, with unresolved D. Germline loops: CDR1 SQVTM, CDR2 ANQGSEA. The CDR3 runs 14 residues. CDR3 sequence reads: CSGKRGQLNTGAFF. The CDR3 DNA reads as TGCAGCGGAAAACGAGGGCAGCTGAACACTGGAGCTTTCTTC.

The gene calls are TRBV4-3 and TRBJ2-3; no firm D call. Looked up from germline, CDR1 is LGHNA and CDR2 is YSLEER. The length of the CDR3 is 15 residues. With 2 bases removed from V and 5 bases from J, the gap between germline ends came to 14 bases. CDR3 sequence (DNA): TGCGCCAGCAGCCAAAATCTGGGATCGGGAGATACGCAGTATTTT. This gives the protein CASSQNLGSGDTQYF.

About this clonotype: Compared with germline, one end of the junction differs, possibly owing to a read error. The CDR3 region has the DNA TGTGTCAGCAGCCAATGGGGTTTACTGAGTAGCGGGAGGGCCGTAGAGACCCAGTACTTC. Residues: CVSSQWGLLSSGRAVETQYF. V gene TRBV6-6 combines with J gene TRBJ2-5, with 11 bases that match TRBD2. Germline-derived CDR1 and CDR2 are MNHNY and SVGAGI (reference sequence). This CDR3 has 20 residues.

A note on this clonotype: The junction departs from germline at one end; a sequencing error may be responsible. The rearrangement links TRBV29-1 to TRBJ2-3; TRBD2 aligns across 11 bases. CDR3 length: 14 residues. The V gene's germline CDR1 is SQVTM and CDR2 ANQGSEA. The CDR3 is CSVATSGTGDTQYF. The CDR3 DNA reads TGCAGCGTCGCGACTAGCGGGACGGGGGATACACAGTATTTT.

In regard to this clonotype: A junction boundary mismatches the germline segment, possibly from a read error. The chain combines TRBV6-6 with TRBJ1-1; D perhaps matches TRBD1 (6 bases). Germline lookup yields CDR1 MNHNY and CDR2 SVGAGI (reference sequence). CDR3 length: 15 residues. The CDR3 reads CAISIPSARDTEAFF. Here the CDR3 DNA reads TGTGCCATCAGTATTCCGTCGGCGCGGGACACTGAGGCTTTCTTT.

Remarks on this clonotype: The junction and the germline gene differ at one end; a read error may be behind it. The chain is built from TRBV4-1 and TRBJ1-5, with D possibly TRBD1 on 5 matching bases. The CDR3 runs to 15 residues. Per germline, CDR1 MGHRA and CDR2 YSYEKL. The CDR3 DNA is TGCGCCAGCAGCCAGGGGGTCGATAGCAATCAGTCCCAACATTTT. Translating gives CASSQGVDSNQSQHF.

A remark on this clonotype: One junction end disagrees with the germline gene, perhaps due to a read error. The chain is built from TRBV11-2 and TRBJ2-1; the D is unclear. Germline CDR1 SGHAT, CDR2 FQNNGV. The CDR3 sequence is 15 residues long. In DNA, the CDR3 is TGTGTCAGCAGCTTTATCGGGCCACTCGACAATGAGCATTTCTTC. Residues: CVSSFIGPLDNEHFF.

V is TRBV4-3 and J is TRBJ1-2; 7 nucleotides align to TRBD1. The CDR3 has 17 amino acids. The germline CDR1 and CDR2 sequences are LGHNA and YSLEER. J was trimmed by 4 bases and V by 4 bases; bases with no gene match: 15. CDR3 protein: CASSPDYRQGRIYGYTF. In nucleotides, the CDR3 is TGCGCCAGCAGCCCGGATTATCGACAGGGACGGATCTATGGCTACACCTTC.

This clonotype was found many times. The rearrangement uses TRBV5-5 and TRBJ2-3; the D gene is possibly TRBD1 (6 bases). Germline CDR1 reads SGHKS; CDR2 reads YYEKEE (reference sequence). CDR3 size: 15 residues. Trimming shortened V by 2 bases and J by 5 bases, and 15 bases separated the two germline ends. CDR3 protein: CASSFHGLRGDTQYF. The CDR3 DNA sequence: TGTGCCAGCAGCTTCCACGGACTCAGGGGAGATACGCAGTATTTT. Based on the CDR3 plus reference TRBV5-5 and TRBJ2-3, the full variable domain is DAGVTQSPTHLIKTRGQQVTLRCSPISGHKSVSWYQQVLGQGPQFIFQYYEKEERGRGNFPDRFSARQFPNYSSELNVNALLLGDSALYLCASSFHGLRGDTQYFGPGTRLTVL.

As concerns this clonotype: Its ends do not fully match the called genes, so a read error is possible. The chain has TRBV6-6 and TRBJ1-6; D not certain. CDR3 length equals 14 residues. Germline V gene sequence: CDR1 MNHNY, CDR2 SVGAGI (reference sequence). The CDR3 protein is CASGYTGMNLPLHF. CDR3 nucleotide sequence: TGTGCCAGCGGTTACACGGGAATGAATTTACCCCTCCACTTT.

The J gene is TRBJ2-4, the V gene TRBV5-1; TRBD2 might be the D (6 bases). Trimming shortened V by 4 bases and J by 14 bases, and 22 bases separated the two germline ends. This CDR3 comprises 14 residues. The V gene's germline CDR1 is SGHRS and CDR2 YFSETQ. CDR3 nucleotide sequence: TGCGCCAGCAGCCTGCGGGACGGGGGTAATTCCGAGTACTTC. Translation: CASSLRDGGNSEYF.

A note on this clonotype: The junction differs from germline at one of its ends, possibly a read error. The V and J genes are TRBV29-1 and TRBJ2-5; D is ambiguous. The CDR3 is made up of 13 amino acids. Germline CDR1 reads SQVTM; CDR2 reads ANQGSEA. The CDR3 here is CSADEAGGETQYF. CDR3 DNA: TGCAGCGCTGATGAGGCAGGCGGAGAGACTCAGTACTTC.

Note on this clonotype: The junction departs from the called germline gene at one end, perhaps through a read error. This chain uses TRBV12-3 or TRBV12-4 with TRBJ2-4; 9 positions agree with TRBD1. The CDR3 contains 18 residues. CDR3 amino acids: CANSFRDRAFLAKIIQYF. In DNA form, the CDR3 reads TGTGCCAACTCCTTCCGGGACAGGGCTTTTCTAGCCAAAATCATTCAGTACTTC.

For this clonotype: At one boundary the junction diverges from the germline segment, which might be a read error. The rearrangement uses TRBV11-1 and TRBJ2-1; a possible D gene is TRBD2 (5 bases). Germline CDR1 SGHAT, CDR2 FQDESV (reference sequence). This CDR3 region has 19 residues. The CDR3 spells CASNPPPASWSSSYNKQFF. The CDR3 coding sequence is TGTGCCAGCAACCCTCCCCCTGCTAGCTGGTCTAGCTCCTACAATAAGCAGTTCTTC.

The V call is TRBV11-2, the J call TRBJ2-1; D remains unclear. This CDR3 has 14 amino acids. Germline V gives CDR1 SGHAT, CDR2 FQNNGV. The germline V and J ends were trimmed by 8 bases and 5 bases, with 16 bases remaining between them. This chain's CDR3 is CASVLGVSNNEQFF. CDR3 bases: TGTGCCAGCGTCTTAGGCGTCTCTAACAATGAGCAGTTCTTC.

On this clonotype: The junction and the germline gene differ at one end; a read error may be behind it. The V gene is TRBV6-1, the J gene TRBJ1-5; D not certain. Germline V gene data show CDR1 as MNHNS and CDR2 as SASEGT. CDR3 length equals 13 residues. The CDR3 loop is CASSAGSNQPQHF. CDR3 bases: TGTGCCAGCAGTGCTGGGAGTAATCAGCCGCAGCATTTT.

Worth noting for this clonotype: One end of the junction fails to match germline, which may point to a read error. The V gene is TRBV11-2, the J gene TRBJ2-3, with D perhaps matching TRBD1 (5 bases). This CDR3 comprises 13 residues. CDR1 is SGHAT and CDR2 is FQNNGV in the germline V gene. The CDR3: CASSCPGPDTQYF. The CDR3 DNA reads TGTGCCAGCAGCTGCCCAGGGCCAGATACGCAATATTTT.

A note on this clonotype: The junction departs from germline at one end; a sequencing error may be responsible. V and J are TRBV6-1 and TRBJ1-1; possible D gene TRBD1, 5 bases. The CDR3 consists of 13 residues. Germline values: CDR1 MNHNS, CDR2 SASEGT. CDR3 region: CASSVEGRPEAFF. CDR3 coding DNA: TGTGCCAGCAGTGTCGAGGGACGACCTGAAGCTTTCTTC.

A word on this clonotype: This is likely a read error, given that the CDR3 carries no conserved phenylalanine or tryptophan at its end. The rearrangement links TRBV28 to TRBJ1-5; a possible D gene is TRBD1 (6 bases). The germline CDR1 and CDR2 sequences are MDHEN and SYDVKM. The CDR3 extends over 14 amino acids. With 5 bases removed from V and 4 bases from J, the gap between germline ends came to 12 bases. The CDR3 DNA follows: TGTGCCAGCAGTAGAGGACAGACAAATCAGCCCCAGCATCTT. Translated: CASSRGQTNQPQHL.